These T cell receptor beta chains were read from a single sample in a study of blood T cell repertoires in COVID-19. Sequencing used immunoSEQ multiplex PCR; TCRdb keeps in-frame clones, though not all of them. Of about 350,000 clones detected, around 86% appear once; the ten largest clones hold more than 5%. Sequenced sample: peripheral blood. The receptors here all came from a woman in her forties or fifties with COVID-19, enrolled during active disease. The CDR3 runs from the conserved cysteine through the conserved F or W. D genes are given only for firm matches. Size is stated for part of the rows, as once, few or many counts, or as a class when the clone is expanded.

cdr3_nt cdr3_aa j_call d_call clone_size v_call
TGTGCCACCAGCAGAGCAAGGACTAAGCGGGAGCTGTTTTTT CATSRARTKRELFF TRBJ2-2 NA NA TRBV15
TGTGCCAGCAGCTCCAGGATCGGGACACCTTATGGCTACACCTTC CASSSRIGTPYGYTF TRBJ1-2 NA NA TRBV7-2
TGTGCCAGCAGCCAAGATCTGGATGGGGGGCAGCCCCAGCATTTT CASSQDLDGGQPQHF TRBJ1-5 NA NA TRBV4-2
TGCGCCAGCAGCTCAATATCGGGACAGCTCTACAATGAGCAGTTCTTC CASSSISGQLYNEQFF TRBJ2-1 TRBD1 NA TRBV5-1
TGCGCCAGCAGCTACGGGGCTAGCGGGAGTTTTGAGCAGTTCTTC CASSYGASGSFEQFF TRBJ2-1 TRBD2 NA TRBV5-1
TGTGCCAGCAGCCGAGGAGGGACAGACCAACATGGCTACACCTTC CASSRGGTDQHGYTF TRBJ1-2 TRBD1 NA TRBV14
TGTGCCAGCAGCCAAGGTAGGGCGGGGGCAAATGAGCAGTTCTTC CASSQGRAGANEQFF TRBJ2-1 NA once TRBV3-1/TRBV3-2
TGTGCCAGCAGCTTACTTGAGAGAGGGGGGGAGGAAGCTTTCTTT CASSLLERGGEEAFF TRBJ1-1 NA once TRBV11-2
TGTGCCAGCAGCCTTAAAGGGGGACAGGGAAGGGGCTACACCTTC CASSLKGGQGRGYTF TRBJ1-2 TRBD1 NA TRBV2
TGTGCCAGTAGTCCCATGGGGGGGGGCGTCGAGCAGTACTTC CASSPMGGGVEQYF TRBJ2-7 NA NA TRBV19
TGTGCCACCAGCAGATCTAAGGGGGGGTTAGAGGTGGCTAACTATGGCTACACCTTC CATSRSKGGLEVANYGYTF TRBJ1-2 NA NA TRBV15
TGTGCCAGCAGCGTAACACAGCGGCCCCAAGAGACCCAGTACTTC CASSVTQRPQETQYF TRBJ2-5 NA few TRBV9
TGTGCCAGTAGCACCGGGACAGGGAGAGAGACCCAGTACTTC CASSTGTGRETQYF TRBJ2-5 TRBD1 NA TRBV19
TGTGCCAGCAGTTACTCGATACAGAATCAGCCCCAGCATTTT CASSYSIQNQPQHF TRBJ1-5 NA NA TRBV6-5
TGTGCCAGCAGCTTAGAGGGGGGGCTGAGCACAGATACGCAGTATTTT CASSLEGGLSTDTQYF TRBJ2-3 NA NA TRBV7-2
TGTGCCAGCAGCCAAGAGGGAAGGACTAGCGGGAGGAGGTACGAGCAGTACTTC CASSQEGRTSGRRYEQYF TRBJ2-7 TRBD2 NA TRBV4-2
TGTGCCAGCGGATTGGGACAGGGGGTCTTGAATACGCAGTATTTT CASGLGQGVLNTQYF TRBJ2-3 TRBD1 NA TRBV11-2
TGCGCCAGCAGCTTGGGTGGGACAGGGATATCGGTTGAGCAGTTCTTC CASSLGGTGISVEQFF TRBJ2-1 TRBD1 NA TRBV5-1
TGTGCCAGCAGCGATACTATAGAGGGGGACGCTTTCTTT CASSDTIEGDAFF TRBJ1-1 NA NA TRBV6-2/TRBV6-3
TGCAGCGAGCACAGCTCCAACTATGGCTACACCTTC CSEHSSNYGYTF TRBJ1-2 NA NA TRBV29-1
TGCGCCAGCAGGCCCCCAGGGTTTAACACAGATACGCAGTATTTT CASRPPGFNTDTQYF TRBJ2-3 NA NA TRBV5-1
TGTGCCAGCAGCCATCCAGCTCTAGCGGACAATGAGCAGTTCTTC CASSHPALADNEQFF TRBJ2-1 TRBD2 NA TRBV3-1/TRBV3-2
TGCAGTGCTAGGCAGGTCACTGAAGCTTTCTTT CSARQVTEAFF TRBJ1-1 NA NA TRBV20-1
TGCGCCAGCAGCCTGACAGGGGGCTCAGCAGATACGCAGTATTTT CASSLTGGSADTQYF TRBJ2-3 TRBD1 once TRBV5-1
TGCGCCAGCAGCAGGGGAGGCACCCGAAACACTGAAGCTTTCTTT CASSRGGTRNTEAFF TRBJ1-1 NA NA TRBV5-1
TGTGCCAGCAGCTATCGACAGGGAAACGACGAGCAGTACTTC CASSYRQGNDEQYF TRBJ2-7 TRBD1 NA TRBV7-9
TGCGCCAGCAGAGCACTAGCGGGAGTAGACACCGGGGAGCTGTTTTTT CASRALAGVDTGELFF TRBJ2-2 TRBD2 NA TRBV5-1
TGTGCCAGCAGACGATTCGCGGGAGGCTCCTACGAGCAGTACTTC CASRRFAGGSYEQYF TRBJ2-7 TRBD2 NA TRBV27
TGTGCCACCCAGAAGGGACAGGCAAACTACGAGCAGTACTTC CATQKGQANYEQYF TRBJ2-7 TRBD1 NA TRBV6-5
TGTGCCACCAGTGAAGGACAGGGGTTGGGCACAGATACGCAGTATTTT CATSEGQGLGTDTQYF TRBJ2-3 TRBD1 NA TRBV24-1
TGTGCCAGCAGCGTAGCAGTTGGGGGCGCGGTCGACACTGAAGCTTTCTTT CASSVAVGGAVDTEAFF TRBJ1-1 NA NA TRBV9
TGTGCCAGCAGCCTTCTTTCAGGGGGCGGTATGAATTCACCCCTCCACTTT CASSLLSGGGMNSPLHF TRBJ1-6 TRBD1 NA TRBV3-1/TRBV3-2
TGTGCCAGCAGTTTTCTTCCAGGGAATTCACCCCTCCACTTT CASSFLPGNSPLHF TRBJ1-6 NA NA TRBV27
TGTGCCATCAGTCGACAGGCGAAATACTCGAACACCGGGGAGCTGTTTTTT CAISRQAKYSNTGELFF TRBJ2-2 NA once TRBV10-3
TGTGCCAGCAGCTTCCAAGCGGGAGGCTACAATGAGCAGTTCTTC CASSFQAGGYNEQFF TRBJ2-1 TRBD2 NA TRBV11-3
TGTGCCAGCTCACCAACCTCTAGCGGGAGGGCGGGGGAGCAGTTCTTC CASSPTSSGRAGEQFF TRBJ2-1 TRBD2 NA TRBV18
TGTGCCAGCAGCGTAAGGACTCTTGGCGGGAATGAGCAGTTCTTC CASSVRTLGGNEQFF TRBJ2-1 NA NA TRBV9
TGCGCCAGCAGCTTGGCCCATCAGGGGGCGAAGAGCTCCTACGAGCAGTACTTC CASSLAHQGAKSSYEQYF TRBJ2-7 TRBD1 NA TRBV5-1
TGCGCCAGCAGCCAAGGACTAGCGAGAATCCAAGAGACCCAGTACTTC CASSQGLARIQETQYF TRBJ2-5 TRBD2 NA TRBV5-1
TGTGCCAGTAGTGGAACTTGGGGGGGAAATGGCTACACCTTC CASSGTWGGNGYTF TRBJ1-2 NA once TRBV19
TGTGCCAGTAGCCAATACCCTCGGCGGCAAGATACGCAGTATTTT CASSQYPRRQDTQYF TRBJ2-3 NA NA TRBV19
TGTGCCAGCAGTCGACGGGGACAGGGGATGGGTTACAGCACAGATACGCAGTATTTT CASSRRGQGMGYSTDTQYF TRBJ2-3 TRBD1 NA TRBV6-6
TGTGCCAGCATTTCGACAGGGTTCGTGCCAGATACGCAGTATTTT CASISTGFVPDTQYF TRBJ2-3 TRBD1 NA TRBV6-5
TGCAGCGTTCACAGCGGGAGCACCCCCTACAATGAGCAGTTCTTC CSVHSGSTPYNEQFF TRBJ2-1 TRBD2 NA TRBV29-1
TGTGCCAGCAGCTTAAAAGCAGGAGAGACCCAGTACTTC CASSLKAGETQYF TRBJ2-5 NA NA TRBV7-2
TGCGCCAGCAGCTGGGGGACTAGCGGGAGGGCCTCCCAAGAGACCCAGTACTTC CASSWGTSGRASQETQYF TRBJ2-5 TRBD2 NA TRBV5-1
TGTGCCAGCTCACCAGGCTTAAGGACTAGCGGGAGGGCCCACAATGAGCAGTTCTTC CASSPGLRTSGRAHNEQFF TRBJ2-1 TRBD2 NA TRBV18